The table lists the clone carrying this T cell receptor (beta chain) with a count of one. The V segment lost 8 bases and the J segment 4 bases; nucleotides outside the gene matches: 2. CDR3 length: 12 amino acids. Germline values: CDR1 MNHEY, CDR2 SVGAGI. This specimen comes from a study of blood T cell repertoires in COVID-19. Measured with immunoSEQ multiplex PCR; TCRdb has only the in-frame clones, and not every one. The table lists some 250,000 clones, about four fifths of them singletons. The TCR originated in a woman under 30 with acute or convalescent COVID-19. The chain joins TRBV6-5 to TRBJ2-5; the match to TRBD2 covers 9 bases. Sequenced sample: peripheral blood. In DNA form, the CDR3 reads TGTGCCAGCGGTAGCGGGGGAGAGACCCAGTACTTC. Residues: CASGSGGETQYF.